Detailed here is one T cell receptor beta chain. Its antigen remains unknown. This record belongs to a study of cytomegalovirus exposure and HLA in healthy donors. Study results and caveats: Reports indicated that the classifier achieved high specificity and sensitivity in diagnosing cytomegalovirus status.

The CDR3 spans 14 residues. J lost 1 base, V lost 6 bases, and 5 bases had no gene match. CDR1 MNHEY and CDR2 SVGAGI come from the germline V gene. The study ran its PCR with 60 Vbeta and 13 Jbeta primers. The method was immunoSEQ multiplex PCR; TCRdb's version includes in-frame clones alone and lacks a portion of them. The sample holds approximately 110,000 clones; about three quarters are singletons and the top ten take about 7.8%. V gene TRBV6-5 combines with J gene TRBJ1-1; the match to TRBD1 covers 7 bases. The sample taken for sequencing was PBMCs. This TCR derives from a woman aged 40 to 50 in good health and CMV-seropositive. The DNA of the CDR3 is TGTGCCAGCAGCCACAGGGGTCCGAACACTGAAGCTTTCTTT. Amino acid sequence: CASSHRGPNTEAFF.